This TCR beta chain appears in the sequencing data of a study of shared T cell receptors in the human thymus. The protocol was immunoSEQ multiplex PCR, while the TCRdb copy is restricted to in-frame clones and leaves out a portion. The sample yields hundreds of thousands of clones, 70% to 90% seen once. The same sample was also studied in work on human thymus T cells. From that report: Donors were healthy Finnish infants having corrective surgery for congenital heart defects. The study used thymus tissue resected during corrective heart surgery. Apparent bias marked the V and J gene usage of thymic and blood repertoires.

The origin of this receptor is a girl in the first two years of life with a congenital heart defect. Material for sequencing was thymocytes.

The CDR3 DNA follows: TGCGCCAGCAGCCAAGAGGGGGGGAGAGGCTACACCTTC. It yields the protein CASSQEGGRGYTF. This chain links TRBV4-1 with TRBJ1-2; tentative D call: TRBD1 (5 bases). V lost 0 bases and J 8 bases, leaving 10 bases between the germline ends. CDR1 and CDR2 from the germline V gene are MGHRA and YSYEKL. The CDR3 is 13 amino acids.